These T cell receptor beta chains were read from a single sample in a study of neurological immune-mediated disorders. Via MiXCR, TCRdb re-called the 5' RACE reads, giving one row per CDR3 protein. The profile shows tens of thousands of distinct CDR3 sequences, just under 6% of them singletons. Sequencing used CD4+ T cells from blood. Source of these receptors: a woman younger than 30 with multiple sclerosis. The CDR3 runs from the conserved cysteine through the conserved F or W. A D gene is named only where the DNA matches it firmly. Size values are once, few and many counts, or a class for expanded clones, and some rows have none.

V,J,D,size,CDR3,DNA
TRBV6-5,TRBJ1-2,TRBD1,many,CASSDRGRLHGYTF,TGTGCCAGCAGCGACAGGGGGCGTTTGCATGGCTACACCTTC
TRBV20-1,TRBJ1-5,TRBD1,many,CSARKGQGNQPQHF,TGCAGTGCTAGAAAGGGACAGGGCAATCAGCCCCAGCATTTT
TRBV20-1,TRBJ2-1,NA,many,CSARDPRWDEQFF,TGCAGTGCTAGAGATCCGAGGTGGGATGAGCAGTTCTTC
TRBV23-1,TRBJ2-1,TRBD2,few,CASRRTSGSHSYNEQFF,TGCGCCAGCAGGCGGACTAGCGGGAGCCATTCCTACAATGAGCAGTTCTTC
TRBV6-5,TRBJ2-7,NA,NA,CAGSRAYEQYF,TGTGCCGGCAGTCGGGCCTACGAGCAGTACTTC
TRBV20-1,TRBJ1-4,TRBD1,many,CSANDRGRGEKLFF,TGCAGTGCCAATGACAGGGGGCGAGGTGAAAAACTGTTTTTT
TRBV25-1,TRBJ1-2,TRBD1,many,CASNQDRGNGYTF,TGTGCCAGCAATCAGGACAGGGGAAATGGCTACACCTTC
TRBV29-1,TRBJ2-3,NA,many,CSGGTDTQYF,TGCAGTGGCGGCACAGATACGCAGTATTTT
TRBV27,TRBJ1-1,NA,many,CASSLGSRISMNTEAFF,TGTGCCAGCAGTTTGGGTAGCCGGATCTCTATGAACACTGAAGCTTTCTTT
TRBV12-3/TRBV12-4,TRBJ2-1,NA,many,CASSWTGHNEQFF,TGTGCCAGCAGTTGGACGGGACACAATGAGCAGTTCTTC
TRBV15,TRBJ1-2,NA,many,CATSRDPNTVYGYTF,TGTGCCACCAGCAGAGATCCTAACACCGTCTATGGCTACACCTTC
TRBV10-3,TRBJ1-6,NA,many,CAISEPRNRPPSDFYNSPLHF,TGTGCCATCAGTGAGCCGAGAAATAGGCCTCCTTCGGATTTCTATAATTCACCCCTCCACTTT
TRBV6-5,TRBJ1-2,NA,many,CASSYSWAGGYGYTF,TGTGCCAGCAGTTACTCGTGGGCGGGCGGCTATGGCTACACCTTC
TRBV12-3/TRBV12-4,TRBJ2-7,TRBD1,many,CASSFHRGEQYF,TGTGCCAGCAGTTTCCACAGGGGCGAGCAGTACTTC
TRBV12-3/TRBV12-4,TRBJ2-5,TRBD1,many,CASSFGQGYQETQYF,TGTGCCAGCAGTTTCGGACAGGGGTACCAAGAGACCCAGTACTTC
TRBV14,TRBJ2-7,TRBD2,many,CASNFGGGSYEQYF,TGTGCCAGCAATTTCGGCGGGGGGTCCTACGAGCAGTACTTC
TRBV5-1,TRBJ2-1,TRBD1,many,CASSGQVSYNEQFF,TGCGCCAGCAGCGGACAGGTTTCCTACAATGAGCAGTTCTTC
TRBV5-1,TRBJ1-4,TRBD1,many,CASSFRITGGMVEKLFF,TGCGCCAGCAGCTTCCGAATTACAGGGGGCATGGTGGAAAAACTGTTTTTT
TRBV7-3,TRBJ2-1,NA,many,CASSLAGSTMRQFF,TGTGCCAGCAGCTTAGCGGGCTCCACAATGAGGCAGTTCTTC
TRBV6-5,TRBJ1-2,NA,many,CASSFILRDHYTF,TGTGCCAGCAGTTTTATTCTCCGGGATCACTACACCTTC
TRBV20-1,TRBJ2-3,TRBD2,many,CSAPASGADTQYF,TGCAGTGCCCCCGCTAGCGGGGCCGATACGCAGTATTTT